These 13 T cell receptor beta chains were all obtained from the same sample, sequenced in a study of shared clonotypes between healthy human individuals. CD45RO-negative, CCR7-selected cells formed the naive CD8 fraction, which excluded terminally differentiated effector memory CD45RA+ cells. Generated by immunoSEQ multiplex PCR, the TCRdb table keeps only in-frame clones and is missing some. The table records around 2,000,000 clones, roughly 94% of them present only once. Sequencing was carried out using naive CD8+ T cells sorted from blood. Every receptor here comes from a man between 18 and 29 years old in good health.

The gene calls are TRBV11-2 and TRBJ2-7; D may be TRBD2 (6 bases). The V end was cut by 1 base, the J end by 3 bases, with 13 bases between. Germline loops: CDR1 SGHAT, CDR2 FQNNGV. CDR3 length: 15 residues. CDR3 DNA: TGTGCCAGCAGCTTAGCGGCAGGGAGGCGCTACGAGCAGTACTTC. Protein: CASSLAAGRRYEQYF.

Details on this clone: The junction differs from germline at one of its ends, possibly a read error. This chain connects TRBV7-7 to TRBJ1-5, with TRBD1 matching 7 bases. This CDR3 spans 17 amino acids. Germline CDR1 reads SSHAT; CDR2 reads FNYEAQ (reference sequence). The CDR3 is CASSPSGTAYSNQPQHF. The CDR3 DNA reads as TGTGCTAGCAGCCCCTCCGGGACAGCCTATAGCAATCAGCCCCAGCATTTT. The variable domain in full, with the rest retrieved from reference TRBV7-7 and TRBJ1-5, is GAGVSQSPRYKVTKRGQDVTLRCDPISSHATLYWYQQALGQGPEFLTYFNYEAQPDKSGLPSDRFSAERPEGSISTLTIQRTEQRDSAMYRCASSPSGTAYSNQPQHFGDGTRLSIL.

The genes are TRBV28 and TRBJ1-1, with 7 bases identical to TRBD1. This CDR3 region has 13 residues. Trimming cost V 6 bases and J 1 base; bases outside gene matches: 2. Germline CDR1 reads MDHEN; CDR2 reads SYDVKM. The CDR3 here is CASSEGANTEAFF. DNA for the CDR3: TGTGCCAGCAGCGAGGGGGCGAACACTGAAGCTTTCTTT.

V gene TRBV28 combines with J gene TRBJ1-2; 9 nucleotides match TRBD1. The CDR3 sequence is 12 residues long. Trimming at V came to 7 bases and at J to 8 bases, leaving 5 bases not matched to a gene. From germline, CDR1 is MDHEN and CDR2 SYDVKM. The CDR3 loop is CASMTDRGGYTF. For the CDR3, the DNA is TGTGCCAGCATGACGGACAGGGGCGGCTACACCTTC.

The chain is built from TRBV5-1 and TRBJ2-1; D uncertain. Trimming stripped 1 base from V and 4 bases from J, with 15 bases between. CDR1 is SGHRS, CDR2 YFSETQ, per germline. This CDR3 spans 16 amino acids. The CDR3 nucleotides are TGCGCCAGCAGCTTGTCGGCCGGGCCGGCGTACAATGAGCAGTTCTTC. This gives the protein CASSLSAGPAYNEQFF.

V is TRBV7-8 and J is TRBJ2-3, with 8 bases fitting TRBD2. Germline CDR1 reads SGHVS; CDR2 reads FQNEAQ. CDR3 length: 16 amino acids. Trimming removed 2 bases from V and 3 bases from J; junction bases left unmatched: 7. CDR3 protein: CASSLSAGGETDTQYF. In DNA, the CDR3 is TGTGCCAGCAGCTTATCCGCGGGAGGTGAGACAGATACGCAGTATTTT.

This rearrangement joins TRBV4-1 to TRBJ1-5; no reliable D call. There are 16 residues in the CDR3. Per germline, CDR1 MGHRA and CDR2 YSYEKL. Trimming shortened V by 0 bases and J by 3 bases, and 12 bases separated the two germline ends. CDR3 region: CASSQDLAGNNQPQHF. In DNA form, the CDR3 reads TGCGCCAGCAGCCAAGATTTGGCGGGGAACAATCAGCCCCAGCATTTT.

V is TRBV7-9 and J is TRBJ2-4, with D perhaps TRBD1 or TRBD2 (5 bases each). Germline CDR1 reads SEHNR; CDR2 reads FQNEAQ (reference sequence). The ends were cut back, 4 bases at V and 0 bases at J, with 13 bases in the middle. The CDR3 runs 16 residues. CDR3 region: CASSSRDPRAKNIQYF. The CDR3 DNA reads TGTGCCAGCAGCTCCCGGGACCCCCGAGCCAAAAACATTCAGTACTTC.

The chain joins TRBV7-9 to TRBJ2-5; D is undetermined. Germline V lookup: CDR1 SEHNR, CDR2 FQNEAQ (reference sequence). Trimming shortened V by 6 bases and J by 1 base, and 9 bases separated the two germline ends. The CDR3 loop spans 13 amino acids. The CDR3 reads CASSSTFQETQYF. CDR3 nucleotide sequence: TGTGCCAGCAGTTCGACATTCCAAGAGACCCAGTACTTC.

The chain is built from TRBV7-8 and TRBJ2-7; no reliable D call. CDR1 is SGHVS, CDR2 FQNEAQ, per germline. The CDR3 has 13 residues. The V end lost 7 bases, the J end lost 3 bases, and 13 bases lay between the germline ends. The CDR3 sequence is CASITPPLYEQYF. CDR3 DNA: TGTGCCAGCATCACACCCCCCCTCTACGAGCAGTACTTC.

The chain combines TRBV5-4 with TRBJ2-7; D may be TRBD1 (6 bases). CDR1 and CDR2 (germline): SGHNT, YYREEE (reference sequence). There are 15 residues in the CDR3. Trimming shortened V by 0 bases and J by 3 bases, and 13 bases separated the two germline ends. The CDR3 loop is CASSLDRAQGYEQYF. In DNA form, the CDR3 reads TGTGCCAGCAGCTTGGACAGGGCCCAGGGCTACGAGCAGTACTTC.

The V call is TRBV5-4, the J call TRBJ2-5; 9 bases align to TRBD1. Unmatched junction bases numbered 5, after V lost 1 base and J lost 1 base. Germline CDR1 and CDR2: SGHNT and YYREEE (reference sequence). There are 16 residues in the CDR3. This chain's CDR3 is CASSLSGTGIQETQYF. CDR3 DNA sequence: TGTGCCAGCAGCTTGTCTGGGACAGGGATCCAAGAGACCCAGTACTTC.

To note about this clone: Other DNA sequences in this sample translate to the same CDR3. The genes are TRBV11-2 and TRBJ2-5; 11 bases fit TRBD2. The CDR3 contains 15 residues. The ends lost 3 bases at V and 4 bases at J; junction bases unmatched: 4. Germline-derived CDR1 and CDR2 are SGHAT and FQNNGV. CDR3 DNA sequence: TGTGCCAGCAGCTTGCTAGCGGGGGGCGGAGAGACCCAGTACTTC. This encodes CASSLLAGGGETQYF. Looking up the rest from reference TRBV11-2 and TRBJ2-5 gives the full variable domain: EAGVAQSPRYKIIEKRQSVAFWCNPISGHATLYWYQQILGQGPKLLIQFQNNGVVDDSQLPKDRFSAERLKGVDSTLKIQPAKLEDSAVYLCASSLLAGGGETQYFGPGTRLLVL.